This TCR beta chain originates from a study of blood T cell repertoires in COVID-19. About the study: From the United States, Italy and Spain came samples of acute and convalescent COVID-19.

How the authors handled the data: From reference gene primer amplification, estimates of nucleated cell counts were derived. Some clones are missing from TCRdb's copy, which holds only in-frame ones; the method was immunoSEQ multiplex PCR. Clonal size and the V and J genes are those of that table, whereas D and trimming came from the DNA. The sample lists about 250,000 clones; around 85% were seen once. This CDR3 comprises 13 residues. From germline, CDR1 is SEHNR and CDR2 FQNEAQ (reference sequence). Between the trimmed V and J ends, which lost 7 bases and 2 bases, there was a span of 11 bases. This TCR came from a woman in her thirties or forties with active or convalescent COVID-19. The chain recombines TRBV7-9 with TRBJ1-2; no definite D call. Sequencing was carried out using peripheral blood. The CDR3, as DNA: TGTGCCAGCACCCTAATCGTAAACTATGGCTACACCTTC. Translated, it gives CASTLIVNYGYTF.